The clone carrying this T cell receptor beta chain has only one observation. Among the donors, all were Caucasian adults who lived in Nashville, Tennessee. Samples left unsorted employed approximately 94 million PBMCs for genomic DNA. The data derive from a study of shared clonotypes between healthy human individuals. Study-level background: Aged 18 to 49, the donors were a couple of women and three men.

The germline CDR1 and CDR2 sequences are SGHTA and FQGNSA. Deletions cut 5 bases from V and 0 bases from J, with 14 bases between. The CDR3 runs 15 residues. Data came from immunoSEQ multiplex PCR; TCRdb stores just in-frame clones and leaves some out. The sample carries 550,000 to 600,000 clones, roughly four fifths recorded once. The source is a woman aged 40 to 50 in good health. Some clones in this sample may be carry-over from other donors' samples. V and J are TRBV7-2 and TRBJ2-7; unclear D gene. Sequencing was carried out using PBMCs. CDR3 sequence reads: CASSRAAVSSYEQYF. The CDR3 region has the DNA TGTGCCAGCAGCCGCGCCGCAGTTTCCTCCTACGAGCAGTACTTC.